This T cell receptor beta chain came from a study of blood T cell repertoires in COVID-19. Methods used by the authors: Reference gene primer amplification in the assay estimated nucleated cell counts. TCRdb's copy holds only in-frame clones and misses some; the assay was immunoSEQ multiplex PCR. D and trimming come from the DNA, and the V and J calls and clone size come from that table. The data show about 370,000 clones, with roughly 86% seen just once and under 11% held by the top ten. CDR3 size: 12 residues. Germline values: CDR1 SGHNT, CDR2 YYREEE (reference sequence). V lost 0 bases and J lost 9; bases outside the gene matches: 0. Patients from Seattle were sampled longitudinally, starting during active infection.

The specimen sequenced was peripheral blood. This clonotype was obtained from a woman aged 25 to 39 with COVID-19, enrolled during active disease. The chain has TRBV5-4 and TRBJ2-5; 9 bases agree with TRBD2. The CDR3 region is CASSLVAGAQYF. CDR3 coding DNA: TGTGCCAGCAGCTTGGTAGCGGGGGCCCAGTACTTC.